Shown below are 27 T cell receptor beta chains from a single sample sequenced in a study of monozygotic twins with inflammatory bowel disease. With the 5' RACE reads reprocessed, TCRdb shows one record per CDR3 protein and no DNA. This listing includes some 160,000 distinct CDR3 sequences. The sample comprised blood. The receptors derive from a human donor with ulcerative colitis or Crohn's disease, or a healthy co-twin of an affected twin (not recorded which).

The chain couples TRBV6-2 or TRBV6-3 to TRBJ2-7; checking the TCRdb D call of TRBD1 is not possible without DNA. Germline V gives CDR1 MNHEY, CDR2 SVGEGT. The CDR3 contains 16 residues. Here the CDR3 reads CASSSVQSSLYYEQYF.

V is TRBV9 and J is TRBJ2-5; with no DNA, the TCRdb D assignment of TRBD2 cannot be verified. Germline V CDR1 and CDR2: SGDLS, YYNGEE. CDR3 length equals 15 residues. CDR3 amino acids: CASGSMTSGSETQYF.

J is TRBJ1-1 and V is TRBV5-1; as DNA is missing, the TRBD1 call by TCRdb cannot be tested. CDR1 is SGHRS and CDR2 is YFSETQ in the germline V gene. The CDR3 is 14 residues long. The CDR3 region is CASSFDPRGTEAFF.

The rearrangement joins TRBV6-1 to TRBJ2-2; with no DNA, the TCRdb D assignment of TRBD1 cannot be verified. The CDR3 is 15 amino acids. Germline assignment: CDR1 MNHNS and CDR2 SASEGT. CDR3 amino acids: CASSPLGGETGELFF.

The genes are TRBV3-1 and TRBJ2-7. Germline V gene lookup returns CDR1 LGHDT and CDR2 YNNKEL (reference sequence). This CDR3 has 14 amino acids. The CDR3 loop is CASSQSGSRYEQYF.

The CDR3 sequence: CASSSLPPGDTQYF. The rearrangement links TRBV7-2 to TRBJ2-3; TCRdb's D gene call, TRBD1, goes unchecked for lack of DNA. The CDR3 spans 14 residues. Germline V gene sequence: CDR1 SGHTA, CDR2 FQGNSA.

The J gene is TRBJ1-5, the V gene TRBV24-1; the D call of TRBD1 rests on TCRdb alone, since no DNA is present to check it. The CDR3 spans 15 residues. CDR1 KGHDR and CDR2 SFDVKD come from the germline V gene. The CDR3 loop is CATSDSGTPNQPQHF.

This chain connects TRBV7-2 to TRBJ2-5; checking the TCRdb D call of TRBD2 is not possible without DNA. CDR3 size: 14 residues. From germline, CDR1 is SGHTA and CDR2 FQGNSA. CDR3 sequence reads: CASSLGRARETQYF.

This chain connects TRBV29-1 to TRBJ2-2; TCRdb designates TRBD1, a call that cannot be tested without DNA. This CDR3 is built from 15 residues. Germline loops: CDR1 SQVTM, CDR2 ANQGSEA. CDR3 protein: CSVEDSTQATGELFF.

The chain joins TRBV5-1 to TRBJ1-2; with no DNA, the TCRdb D assignment of TRBD1 cannot be verified. Per the germline V gene, CDR1 is SGHRS and CDR2 is YFSETQ. The CDR3 has 13 amino acids. CDR3 amino acids: CASSLEGTGGYTF.

V and J are TRBV7-2 and TRBJ1-4; TCRdb returns TRBD1, unconfirmable since there is no DNA. Germline loops: CDR1 SGHTA, CDR2 FQGNSA. The CDR3 spans 13 residues. The CDR3 spells CASSSPEGEKLFF.

The genes are TRBV4-1 and TRBJ1-3; TCRdb outputs TRBD1, but without DNA this stays unchecked. The germline V gene encodes CDR1 MGHRA and CDR2 YSYEKL. The CDR3 is 14 residues long. CDR3 residues: CASSPPGQGHTIYF.

The chain recombines TRBV20-1 with TRBJ1-5; the TCRdb D gene call, TRBD1, has no DNA to confirm it. The germline gives CDR1 DFQATT, CDR2 SNEGSKA (reference sequence). The CDR3 loop spans 14 amino acids. CDR3 in amino acids: CSAAPWDNNQPQHF.

This rearrangement joins TRBV30 to TRBJ2-3; there is no DNA to check the TCRdb D call of TRBD2. CDR1 is GTSNPN and CDR2 is SVGIG in the germline V gene (reference sequence). CDR3 length: 15 amino acids. This CDR3 reads CAWGFNSGSTDTQYF.

This rearrangement joins TRBV20-1 to TRBJ2-7; TCRdb selects TRBD2, and the lack of DNA leaves this call unchecked. Germline CDR1 DFQATT, CDR2 SNEGSKA (reference sequence). This CDR3 region has 16 residues. CDR3 sequence: CSARDTPSGGAYEQYF.

This chain uses TRBV27 with TRBJ2-7; TCRdb indicates TRBD1, and absent DNA this call remains unverified. The CDR3 has 12 residues. In germline, CDR1 is MNHEY, CDR2 SMNVEV (reference sequence). The CDR3 sequence: CATSDRNYEQYF.

The chain recombines TRBV10-3 with TRBJ2-5. The germline V gene encodes CDR1 ENHRY and CDR2 SYGVKD. The CDR3 sequence is 13 residues long. This CDR3 reads CAISVGRQETQYF.

The chain recombines TRBV20-1 with TRBJ2-7; there is no DNA to check the TCRdb D call of TRBD1. Germline loops: CDR1 DFQATT, CDR2 SNEGSKA (reference sequence). This CDR3 comprises 13 residues. Here the CDR3 reads CRALEQGRYEQYF.

The chain combines TRBV19 with TRBJ2-1. This CDR3 comprises 14 residues. Germline loops: CDR1 LNHDA, CDR2 SQIVND (reference sequence). The CDR3 spells CASSIEGFYNEQFF.

The rearrangement links TRBV20-1 to TRBJ1-4. CDR1 and CDR2 from the germline V gene are DFQATT and SNEGSKA (reference sequence). CDR3 length equals 12 residues. The chain's CDR3 is CSARGPDEKLFF.

The chain joins TRBV19 to TRBJ1-1. There are 13 residues in the CDR3. The germline gives CDR1 LNHDA, CDR2 SQIVND (reference sequence). CDR3: CASSIWVNTEAFF.

The rearrangement joins TRBV9 to TRBJ2-6; TCRdb's D call, TRBD1, is unchecked because there is no DNA. The CDR3 covers 18 residues. The germline V gene has CDR1 SGDLS and CDR2 YYNGEE. The CDR3 is CASSVTGQGSSGANVLTF.

The chain is built from TRBV5-1 and TRBJ2-7; TCRdb proposes TRBD2, but this gene call is untestable without DNA. CDR3 length: 14 amino acids. Germline lookup yields CDR1 SGHRS and CDR2 YFSETQ. The CDR3: CASSLLAGNYEQYF.

The gene calls are TRBV10-1 and TRBJ1-1. Germline V gene lookup returns CDR1 WNHNN and CDR2 SYGVQD (reference sequence). This CDR3 is 13 amino acids long. The CDR3 spells CASSVSGIPEAFF.

The chain employs TRBV10-3 and TRBJ2-6; with no DNA, the TCRdb D assignment of TRBD1 cannot be verified. Germline V gene data show CDR1 as ENHRY and CDR2 as SYGVKD. There are 17 residues in the CDR3. The CDR3 region is CAISDTGLSSGANVLTF.

The rearrangement uses TRBV7-2 and TRBJ2-7; the D gene TCRdb calls, TRBD1, cannot be checked with no DNA. Germline CDR1 is SGHTA and CDR2 is FQGNSA. The CDR3 sequence is 16 residues long. The CDR3 sequence: CASSLARTGTATEQYF.

The rearrangement links TRBV5-5 to TRBJ2-5; with no DNA, the TCRdb D assignment of TRBD1 cannot be verified. This CDR3 is 16 amino acids long. Germline V gives CDR1 SGHKS, CDR2 YYEKEE (reference sequence). CDR3 sequence: CASSSRPGGDQETQYF.